These T cell receptor beta chains were read from a single sample in a study of blood T cells in healthy people across ages. TCRdb passed the 5' RACE reads through MiXCR, listing each CDR3 protein once. The table has under 750,000 distinct CDR3 sequences, under 55% seen once. The source material was blood. All receptors come from a man older than 75 in good health. Both conserved end residues are part of each CDR3. Fields, in order: clone size, V gene, J gene, D gene, CDR3 DNA, CDR3 protein. A D gene is named only where the DNA matches it firmly. Rows may omit the clone size; those that give it use once, few, many or a size class.

clone size: -
V gene: TRBV4-3
J gene: TRBJ1-2
D gene: -
CDR3 DNA: TGCGCCAGCAGCCAAGGCACAGCATCCTATGGCTACACCTTC
CDR3 protein: CASSQGTASYGYTF

clone size: few
V gene: TRBV6-5
J gene: TRBJ2-7
D gene: TRBD2
CDR3 DNA: TGTGCCAGCAGTTACTCGCCTAGCGGGAGTTACTACGAGCAGTACTTC
CDR3 protein: CASSYSPSGSYYEQYF

clone size: -
V gene: TRBV20-1
J gene: TRBJ2-3
D gene: -
CDR3 DNA: TGCAGTGCTGAACGAGCCGGGACGGGGGCAGATACGCAGTATTTT
CDR3 protein: CSAERAGTGADTQYF

clone size: many
V gene: TRBV20-1
J gene: TRBJ2-1
D gene: TRBD1
CDR3 DNA: TGCAGTGCTAGTGGACAGGGGGTAATTAATGAGCAGTTCTTC
CDR3 protein: CSASGQGVINEQFF

clone size: -
V gene: TRBV28
J gene: TRBJ2-4
D gene: TRBD2
CDR3 DNA: TGTGCCAGCAGTTTATGGTTGGGACTAGCGGGCGGACCATCGATAGAGCAGTACTTC
CDR3 protein: CASSLWLGLAGGPSIEQYF

clone size: few
V gene: TRBV6-5
J gene: TRBJ1-1
D gene: TRBD1
CDR3 DNA: TGTGCCAGCAGTCCACAGGGGGCAAGCACTGAAGCTTTCTTT
CDR3 protein: CASSPQGASTEAFF

clone size: many
V gene: TRBV29-1
J gene: TRBJ2-5
D gene: TRBD1
CDR3 DNA: TGCAGCGTTGAAGGGACAGGGGGCGTTGAGACCCAGTACTTC
CDR3 protein: CSVEGTGGVETQYF

clone size: -
V gene: TRBV29-1
J gene: TRBJ2-1
D gene: -
CDR3 DNA: TGCAGCGTCCCAATTGGCGGGGAATTAAAAGGCAATGAGCAGTTCTTC
CDR3 protein: CSVPIGGELKGNEQFF

clone size: -
V gene: TRBV20-1
J gene: TRBJ2-7
D gene: -
CDR3 DNA: TGCAGTGCTAGGGGTACCGCCAGGGGATACGTCTCCGATGAGCAGTACTTC
CDR3 protein: CSARGTARGYVSDEQYF

clone size: -
V gene: TRBV3-1
J gene: TRBJ2-2
D gene: -
CDR3 DNA: TGTGCCAGCAGCCAAGCGCCGGGAGTACGTACCGGGGAGCTGTTTTTT
CDR3 protein: CASSQAPGVRTGELFF

clone size: few
V gene: TRBV7-2
J gene: TRBJ2-3
D gene: -
CDR3 DNA: TGTGCCAGCAGCTTAGGGGCAGGTCCAGATACGCAGTATTTT
CDR3 protein: CASSLGAGPDTQYF

clone size: many
V gene: TRBV6-5
J gene: TRBJ2-7
D gene: -
CDR3 DNA: TGTGCCAGCATGCGAGGGGGCTCCTACGAGCAGTACTTC
CDR3 protein: CASMRGGSYEQYF

clone size: -
V gene: TRBV2
J gene: TRBJ2-5
D gene: -
CDR3 DNA: TGTGCCAGCAGTGAAGCTGGGACGTCCCTCGATGAGCAGTACTTC
CDR3 protein: CASSEAGTSLDEQYF

clone size: -
V gene: TRBV6-5
J gene: TRBJ1-1
D gene: -
CDR3 DNA: TGTGCCAGCCAGTCGGCGCCTGCAGTTAGGGGAACTGAAGCTTTCTTT
CDR3 protein: CASQSAPAVRGTEAFF

clone size: -
V gene: TRBV20-1
J gene: TRBJ2-3
D gene: TRBD1
CDR3 DNA: TGTAGTGCAAGACAGGGGGAGGGGGATACGCAGTATTTT
CDR3 protein: CSARQGEGDTQYF

clone size: few
V gene: TRBV20-1
J gene: TRBJ2-1
D gene: -
CDR3 DNA: TGCAGTGCTAGGGGGGGTGGGGGGAGGCCCTACAATGAGCAGTTCTTC
CDR3 protein: CSARGGGGRPYNEQFF

clone size: few
V gene: TRBV5-1
J gene: TRBJ1-2
D gene: -
CDR3 DNA: TGCGCCAGCAGCTCCACAGGGACTAACTATGGCTACACCTTC
CDR3 protein: CASSSTGTNYGYTF

clone size: -
V gene: TRBV2
J gene: TRBJ1-2
D gene: -
CDR3 DNA: TGTGCCAGCAGTGAAACGTATGGCTACACCTTC
CDR3 protein: CASSETYGYTF

clone size: few
V gene: TRBV5-1
J gene: TRBJ1-2
D gene: -
CDR3 DNA: TGCGCCAGCAAAGGGACATCGTATGGCTACACCTTC
CDR3 protein: CASKGTSYGYTF

clone size: -
V gene: TRBV5-1
J gene: TRBJ2-5
D gene: -
CDR3 DNA: TGCGCCAGCAGCTTGAGTAATCGGGAGGAGACCCAGTACTTC
CDR3 protein: CASSLSNREETQYF

clone size: -
V gene: TRBV4-1
J gene: TRBJ2-6
D gene: -
CDR3 DNA: TGCGCCAGCAGTACCTACCCACAGGGAATTACTGGGGCCAACGTCCTGACTTTC
CDR3 protein: CASSTYPQGITGANVLTF

clone size: -
V gene: TRBV10-3
J gene: TRBJ1-2
D gene: -
CDR3 DNA: TGTGCCATCACCCTCCAGGGGAACTATGGCTACACCTTC
CDR3 protein: CAITLQGNYGYTF

clone size: -
V gene: TRBV20-1
J gene: TRBJ2-7
D gene: -
CDR3 DNA: TGCAGTGCTAGTGACCGGAGGAGCTCCTACGAGCAGTACTTC
CDR3 protein: CSASDRRSSYEQYF

clone size: -
V gene: TRBV2
J gene: TRBJ1-6
D gene: -
CDR3 DNA: TGTGCCAGCAGACCCCTCTCGGACGGGACAAATTCACCCCTCCACTTT
CDR3 protein: CASRPLSDGTNSPLHF

clone size: -
V gene: TRBV29-1
J gene: TRBJ2-7
D gene: -
CDR3 DNA: TGCAGCGTCTTTGGGGGCCCCCCAAACTACGAGCAGTACTTC
CDR3 protein: CSVFGGPPNYEQYF

clone size: -
V gene: TRBV5-1
J gene: TRBJ2-3
D gene: -
CDR3 DNA: TGCGCCAGCAGCTTGCGGGCGGAAAGCACAGATACGCAGTATTTT
CDR3 protein: CASSLRAESTDTQYF

clone size: -
V gene: TRBV29-1
J gene: TRBJ2-7
D gene: TRBD2
CDR3 DNA: TGCGGCGCCCAAGCGGGAGGGCTCTACGAGCAGTACTTC
CDR3 protein: CGAQAGGLYEQYF

clone size: -
V gene: TRBV20-1
J gene: TRBJ2-7
D gene: TRBD1
CDR3 DNA: TGCAGTGCTAGTTTAGGGTTCGGGACAGGGACCTACGAGCAGTACTTC
CDR3 protein: CSASLGFGTGTYEQYF

clone size: -
V gene: TRBV7-2
J gene: TRBJ2-1
D gene: TRBD1
CDR3 DNA: TGTGCCAGCAGCTTAATGCCCGGGACAGCGGAGCAGTTCTTC
CDR3 protein: CASSLMPGTAEQFF

clone size: -
V gene: TRBV5-1
J gene: TRBJ2-7
D gene: -
CDR3 DNA: TGCGCCAGCAGCTCATACCTCGGACCCTCCTACGAGCAGTACTTC
CDR3 protein: CASSSYLGPSYEQYF

clone size: -
V gene: TRBV11-2
J gene: TRBJ2-1
D gene: -
CDR3 DNA: TGTGCCAGCAAGCCCGCCTGGGAGGGGGATGAGCAGTTCTTC
CDR3 protein: CASKPAWEGDEQFF